What follows is one TCR beta chain and its context. Germline V gene data show CDR1 as DFQATT and CDR2 as SNEGSKA (reference sequence). Trimming took off 3 bases at V and 3 bases at J, with 17 bases between the two ends. This CDR3 has 16 amino acids. This sample was taken from a study of blood T cell repertoires in COVID-19. Sequencing used immunoSEQ multiplex PCR; TCRdb keeps in-frame clones, though not all of them. Of around 200,000 clones listed, about 88% are singletons. This chain connects TRBV20-1 to TRBJ2-2; D call uncertain. This receptor was identified in a woman aged 18-29 years who had recovered from COVID-19. The specimen was PBMCs or T cells enriched from blood (not recorded which). Here the CDR3 reads CSASDSKRRDTGELFF. CDR3 sequence (DNA): TGCAGTGCTAGTGACTCGAAGCGCCGAGACACCGGGGAGCTGTTTTTT.